In its sample, the clone carrying this T cell receptor beta chain was seen once. Germline trimming cut 4 bases from V and 5 bases from J; bases unmatched to any gene: 5. The CDR3 covers 13 residues. Germline assignment: CDR1 SGHKS and CDR2 YYEKEE (reference sequence). These data come from a study of blood T cell repertoires in COVID-19. This table comes from immunoSEQ multiplex PCR, and its TCRdb copy is limited to in-frame clones, with some not included. There are 130,000 to 150,000 clones in the sample; roughly 86% occur only once, and just under 0.95% lies in the top ten. Input material: peripheral blood. This TCR was sampled from a woman aged 45 to 65 with acute or convalescent COVID-19. The chain is built from TRBV5-5 and TRBJ1-1; 7 bases match TRBD1. The CDR3 nucleotides are TGTGCCAGCAGCGGCAGGGGGTGGACTGAAGCTTTCTTT. It codes for CASSGRGWTEAFF.